This T cell receptor (beta chain) originates from a study of T cell responses to AZD1222 COVID-19 vaccine. The CDR3 extends over 17 amino acids. Germline V gene sequence: CDR1 LNHDA, CDR2 SQIVND (reference sequence). V lost 7 bases, J lost 3 bases, and 21 bases lay in between. This table comes from immunoSEQ multiplex PCR, and its TCRdb copy is limited to in-frame clones, with some not included. Among 200,000 or so clones listed, 90% to 95% were seen once. The sequence came from an adult in good health. The material sequenced was peripheral blood, taken on day 0 of AZD1222 vaccination. The rearrangement links TRBV19 to TRBJ2-2; TRBD1 is a possible D gene (7 bases). This CDR3 is CASILRGGGLDTGELFF. The CDR3 DNA reads TGTGCCAGTATCCTTCGTGGAGGGGGCCTCGACACCGGGGAGCTGTTTTTT.